The sequence of this TCR beta chain was determined in a study of post-analysis software for immune sequencing data. Whole-study results and caveats: The study found significantly lower normalized Chao1 diversity in multiple sclerosis patients than in controls. Patients showed TRBV5-6, TRBV5-1 and TRBV20-1 among roughly five TRBV segments more frequent than in controls. With F measure, samples from one preparation batch clustered together strongly.

Per germline, CDR1 SGHRS and CDR2 YFSETQ. This CDR3 has 14 residues. With 5 bases clipped from V and 3 bases from J, the junction kept 5 bases outside the gene matches. Unique molecular identifiers tagged the TCR beta cDNA libraries. Researchers reported around 510,000 cDNA molecules coming from about 1 to 10 million T cells. TCRdb used MiXCR to reprocess the PCR reads, holding one entry per CDR3 protein. The sample has hundreds of thousands of distinct CDR3 sequences; just under 30% are singletons. Note on this clonotype: Its specificity is unknown.

This TCR was sampled from a girl aged 5-17 years with multiple sclerosis. What was sequenced was blood. The chain carries TRBV5-1 and TRBJ1-1; TRBD1 aligns across 9 bases. CDR3 region: CASRPGQGYTEAFF. The CDR3 DNA reads as TGCGCCAGCAGACCAGGACAGGGGTACACTGAAGCTTTCTTT. Supplemented by reference TRBV5-1 and TRBJ1-1, the full variable domain reads KAGVTQTPRYLIKTRGQQVTLSCSPISGHRSVSWYQQTPGQGLQFLFEYFSETQRNKGNFPGRFSGRQFSNSRSEMNVSTLELGDSALYLCASRPGQGYTEAFFGQGTRLTVV.